This entry lists 30 T cell receptor beta chains sequenced from one sample in a study of neurological immune-mediated disorders. As for time point: longitudinal time-point 2. Each CDR3 protein is one row after TCRdb ran MiXCR on the 5' RACE reads. In the table there are some 100,000 distinct CDR3 sequences, approximately 13% of which are singletons. Sequencing was done on a sample of PBMCs. These receptors were obtained from a female donor with HTLV-1-associated myelopathy (HAM/TSP).

For this clonotype: This may be a read error: a much more frequent sequence differs by one nucleotide. DNA for the CDR3: TGTGTCACCATCAGGGGGGGCCTCCTGAACACTGAAGCTTTCTTT. This translates into CVTIRGGLLNTEAFF. The chain is built from TRBV7-2 and TRBJ1-1, with 7 bases aligning to TRBD1. The CDR3 length is 15 residues. CDR1 and CDR2 from the germline V gene are SGHTA and FQGNSA. Variable domain in full (rest from reference TRBV7-2 and TRBJ1-1): GAGVSQSPSNKVTEKGKDVELRCDPISGHTALYWYRQSLGQGLEFLIYFQGNSAPDKSGLPSDRFSAERTGGSVSTLTIQRTQQEDSAVYLCVTIRGGLLNTEAFFGQGTRLTVV.

In its sample, this clonotype was seen many times. The J gene is TRBJ2-5, the V gene TRBV14; D ambiguous. CDR1 and CDR2 from the germline V gene are SGHDN and FVKESK. The V gene lost 0 bases and the J gene lost 1 base, with 6 bases spanning the gap. CDR3 length: 14 residues. CDR3 region: CASSQDVGQETQYF. CDR3 DNA: TGTGCCAGCAGCCAAGATGTTGGCCAAGAGACCCAGTACTTC.

This clonotype was counted at least ten times. The rearrangement uses TRBV5-1 and TRBJ1-2, with D maybe TRBD1 (5 bases). V was pared by 1 base and J by 3 bases, with 10 bases between. This CDR3 has 14 amino acids. The germline V gene encodes CDR1 SGHRS and CDR2 YFSETQ. CDR3 residues: CASSLSGGDYGYTF. Written as DNA, the CDR3 is TGCGCCAGCAGCTTGTCTGGGGGGGACTATGGCTACACCTTC.

Points on this clonotype: A much larger clone sits a single nucleotide away, making a read error possible. This chain joins TRBV3-1 and TRBJ2-7, with TRBD2 identical over 13 bases. This CDR3 region has 15 residues. The J segment lost 1 base and the V segment lost 5 bases, leaving 2 bases of the junction unmatched. Germline V gene sequence: CDR1 LGHDT, CDR2 YNNKEL (reference sequence). This chain's CDR3 is CASSKGLAGSYEQYF. The CDR3 DNA reads TGTGCCAGCAGCAAGGGACTAGCGGGGTCCTACGAGCAGTACTTC.

Ten or more counts support this clonotype. The chain is built from TRBV7-2 and TRBJ2-1; D unresolved. The germline CDR1 and CDR2 sequences are SGHTA and FQGNSA. The ends were cut back, 2 bases at V and 0 bases at J, with 20 bases in the middle. The CDR3 sequence is 19 residues long. In nucleotides, the CDR3 is TGTGCCAGCAGCTTAAAGTTTTATTACACTCCGAGCTCCTACAATGAGCAGTTCTTC. As protein: CASSLKFYYTPSSYNEQFF. Complete variable domain (other parts from reference TRBV7-2 and TRBJ2-1): GAGVSQSPSNKVTEKGKDVELRCDPISGHTALYWYRQSLGQGLEFLIYFQGNSAPDKSGLPSDRFSAERTGGSVSTLTIQRTQQEDSAVYLCASSLKFYYTPSSYNEQFFGPGTRLTVL.

This clonotype is a singleton in its sample. Given a much more abundant clone one base away, this may be a read error. J is TRBJ2-5 and V is TRBV9; D uncertain. This CDR3 is built from 15 residues. CDR1 SGDLS and CDR2 YYNGEE come from the germline V gene. V was shortened by 4 bases and J by 1 base, with 14 bases between the two germline ends. The CDR3: CASSTHQVAQETQYF. The CDR3 coding sequence is TGTGCCAGCAGCACCCATCAGGTGGCCCAAGAGACCCAGTACTTC. Full variable domain (outside the CDR3, taken from reference TRBV9 and TRBJ2-5): DSGVTQTPKHLITATGQRVTLRCSPRSGDLSVYWYQQSLDQGLQFLIQYYNGEERAKGNILERFSAQQFPDLHSELNLSSLELGDSALYFCASSTHQVAQETQYFGPGTRLLVL.

There are many counts of this clonotype. The V and J genes are TRBV12-3 or TRBV12-4 and TRBJ2-7; 9 positions match TRBD1. Trimming took 2 bases from V and 4 from J; bases not matched to a gene: 3. The CDR3 has 14 amino acids. CDR3 residues: CASSLRGQGYEQYF. The CDR3 nucleotides are TGTGCCAGCAGTTTACGGGGACAGGGATACGAGCAGTACTTC.

This clonotype has ten or more counts. The chain joins TRBV10-3 to TRBJ2-3, with D perhaps assigned TRBD1 or TRBD2 (6 bases each). Germline CDR1 is ENHRY and CDR2 is SYGVKD. This CDR3 comprises 14 residues. V lost 2 bases to trimming and J lost 4 bases, with 10 bases between them. The CDR3 sequence is CAISEVGGADTQYF. The DNA for the CDR3 is TGTGCCATCAGTGAGGTGGGGGGCGCAGATACGCAGTATTTT.

In its sample, this clonotype was seen many times. This chain links TRBV12-3 or TRBV12-4 with TRBJ1-1; TRBD1 agrees at 7 bases. The CDR3 contains 14 residues. V trimming: 5 bases; J trimming: 8 bases; junction bases outside the gene matches: 11. The CDR3 sequence: CASSGVTGYSEAFF. As DNA, the CDR3 is TGTGCCAGCAGTGGGGTGACAGGGTACTCCGAAGCTTTCTTT.

The DNA of the CDR3 is TGTGCCAGCAGCTTCGGGGCGGGGGGGTGTGAGACCCAGTACTTC. Its translation is CASSFGAGGCETQYF. V usage is TRBV7-8 and J usage is TRBJ2-5; the match to TRBD2 covers 9 bases. The germline gives CDR1 SGHVS, CDR2 FQNEAQ. The CDR3 sequence is 15 residues long. J was trimmed by 5 bases and V by 3 bases; bases with no gene match: 7.

On this clonotype itself: Since a much larger clone is just one base distant, this may be a read error. This chain uses TRBV5-1 with TRBJ1-6, with D unclear. Trimming left V 2 bases short and J 4 bases short, with 19 bases between. The CDR3 length is 18 residues. Germline CDR1 reads SGHRS; CDR2 reads YFSETQ. The CDR3 protein is CASSFPPPEAPYNSPLHF. In DNA form, the CDR3 reads TGCGCCAGCAGCTTCCCGCCACCCGAGGCGCCATATAATTCACCCCTCCACTTT.

This clonotype has ten or more counts. This rearrangement joins TRBV29-1 to TRBJ2-3, with unresolved D. In germline, CDR1 is SQVTM, CDR2 ANQGSEA. V gave up 4 bases and J gave up 0 bases, with 8 bases separating them. This CDR3 is built from 13 residues. The CDR3 DNA sequence: TGCAGCGTTGTAGCCTCTAGCACAGATACGCAGTATTTT. This encodes CSVVASSTDTQYF.

This clonotype was observed many times. The chain combines TRBV5-1 with TRBJ1-1; tentatively, D is TRBD1 (6 bases). The germline V and J ends were trimmed by 5 bases and 0 bases, with 14 bases remaining between them. This CDR3 spans 15 amino acids. The germline V gene has CDR1 SGHRS and CDR2 YFSETQ. The CDR3 region has the DNA TGCGCCAGCAGTCAAACGACAGGCGTGAACACTGAAGCTTTCTTT. Translation: CASSQTTGVNTEAFF.

This clonotype has at least ten counts. The chain couples TRBV7-9 to TRBJ2-3; D is unclear. Germline CDR1 and CDR2: SEHNR and FQNEAQ (reference sequence). With 6 bases removed from V and 3 bases from J, the gap between germline ends came to 10 bases. The CDR3 consists of 13 residues. This CDR3 reads CASRPSGTDTQYF. CDR3 DNA sequence: TGTGCCAGCAGGCCGTCGGGTACAGATACGCAGTATTTT.

This clonotype was counted ten times or more. The chain has TRBV29-1 and TRBJ2-7, with D perhaps assigned TRBD1 or TRBD2 (5 bases each). V lost 1 base to trimming and J lost 6 bases, with 19 bases between them. Germline assignment: CDR1 SQVTM and CDR2 ANQGSEA. The CDR3 totals 15 residues. CDR3 loop: CSVEGGVGLEGEQYF. CDR3 DNA: TGCAGCGTTGAAGGAGGGGTAGGGCTTGAGGGCGAGCAGTACTTC.

This clonotype appeared many times. This chain joins TRBV6-1 and TRBJ2-7; D is ambiguous. Trimming left V 7 bases short and J 0 bases short, with 13 bases between. Germline V CDR1 and CDR2: MNHNS, SASEGT. The CDR3 sequence is 14 residues long. The CDR3 spells CASNRVSGSYEQYF. The CDR3 DNA follows: TGTGCCAGCAATAGAGTATCAGGCTCCTACGAGCAGTACTTC.

This chain links TRBV18 with TRBJ2-3; D unresolved. The CDR3 consists of 14 residues. CDR1 and CDR2 (germline): KGHSH, LQKENI. With 0 bases removed from V and 2 bases from J, the gap between germline ends came to 6 bases. CDR3 coding DNA: TGTGCCAGCTCACCACCCGCTACCACAGATACGCAGTATTTT. Translated: CASSPPATTDTQYF. The full variable domain, its missing parts supplied by reference TRBV18 and TRBJ2-3, is NAGVMQNPRHLVRRRGQEARLRCSPMKGHSHVYWYRQLPEEGLKFMVYLQKENIIDESGMPKERFSAEFPKEGPSILRIQQVVRGDSAAYFCASSPPATTDTQYFGPGTRLTVL.

This clonotype was counted at least ten times. The chain couples TRBV5-1 to TRBJ2-2; D not certain. The germline V gene has CDR1 SGHRS and CDR2 YFSETQ. V lost 9 bases and J lost 5, with 20 bases in between. CDR3 length: 15 residues. This CDR3 is CATQREALWTGELFF. The CDR3 DNA reads TGCGCCACCCAAAGAGAGGCGTTATGGACCGGGGAGCTGTTTTTT.

The table lists this clonotype with many counts. V and J are TRBV12-3 or TRBV12-4 and TRBJ2-7, with TRBD2 as a possible D gene (6 bases). This CDR3 is 12 amino acids long. Between the trimmed V and J ends, which lost 6 bases and 3 bases, there was a span of 9 bases. In DNA form, the CDR3 reads TGTGCCAGCAGGGGGCGGGGCTACGAGCAGTACTTC. Translation: CASRGRGYEQYF.

This clonotype occurred many times. The chain combines TRBV12-3 or TRBV12-4 with TRBJ1-6, with no clear D. The germline V and J ends were trimmed by 4 bases and 10 bases, with 11 bases remaining between them. The CDR3 length is 13 residues. CDR3 coding DNA: TGTGCCAGCAGTTCTCTTCGGGGATCACCCCTCCACTTT. It translates to CASSSLRGSPLHF.

This clonotype was picked up many times. CDR3 sequence (DNA): TGCGCCAGCAGCGATGGACAGGCATATATCCAACCCCTCCACTTT. It is translated as CASSDGQAYIQPLHF. The chain links TRBV5-1 to TRBJ1-6; 7 bases align to TRBD1. The CDR3 spans 15 residues. The V segment lost 4 bases and the J segment 12 bases; nucleotides outside the gene matches: 13. Germline lookup yields CDR1 SGHRS and CDR2 YFSETQ. Complete variable domain (other parts from reference TRBV5-1 and TRBJ1-6): KAGVTQTPRYLIKTRGQQVTLSCSPISGHRSVSWYQQTPGQGLQFLFEYFSETQRNKGNFPGRFSGRQFSNSRSEMNVSTLELGDSALYLCASSDGQAYIQPLHFGNGTRLTVT.

This clonotype was detected many times. V usage is TRBV5-5 and J usage is TRBJ2-5; TRBD1 matches 9 bases. CDR3 length: 16 amino acids. Germline CDR1 SGHKS, CDR2 YYEKEE (reference sequence). V dropped 0 bases and J dropped 2; count of bases not matched to a gene: 5. The CDR3 loop reads CASSLGLTGGQETQYF. CDR3 bases: TGTGCCAGCAGCTTGGGTTTGACAGGGGGTCAAGAGACCCAGTACTTC.

This clonotype was recorded many times. The rearrangement uses TRBV15 and TRBJ2-1, with 9 bases that match TRBD1. V trimming: 0 bases; J trimming: 5 bases; junction bases outside the gene matches: 2. The CDR3 loop spans 15 amino acids. The germline CDR1 and CDR2 sequences are LNHNV and YYDKDF (reference sequence). CDR3 in amino acids: CATSREGQGDNEQFF. CDR3 in DNA: TGTGCCACCAGCAGAGAGGGACAGGGCGACAATGAGCAGTTCTTC.

The sample holds a few counts of this clonotype. The chain links TRBV2 to TRBJ2-7, with 7 bases identical to TRBD1. J gave up 3 bases and V 6 bases, and 5 bases lay outside the gene matches. CDR3 size: 13 residues. CDR1 and CDR2 from the germline V gene are SNHLY and FYNNEI. DNA for the CDR3: TGTGCCAGCAGGGGGGACAGTGGCTACGAGCAGTACTTC. Its protein is CASRGDSGYEQYF.

There are many counts of this clonotype. The CDR3 is CASSSGTSSYNEQFF. The CDR3 coding sequence is TGCGCCAGCAGCTCAGGGACAAGCTCCTACAATGAGCAGTTCTTC. This chain links TRBV5-1 with TRBJ2-1; perhaps TRBD1 as D (6 bases). This CDR3 contains 15 residues. V lost 3 bases to trimming and J lost 0 bases, with 10 bases between them. Per the germline V gene, CDR1 is SGHRS and CDR2 is YFSETQ.

This clonotype was detected many times. The chain joins TRBV5-1 to TRBJ2-1; 9 bases map to TRBD2. Germline V lookup: CDR1 SGHRS, CDR2 YFSETQ. The CDR3 is 15 residues long. J lost 6 bases, V lost 4 bases, and 8 bases had no gene match. CDR3 DNA sequence: TGCGCCAGCAGCCTTAGCGGGGGAAGAGCCAATGAGCAGTTCTTC. Protein sequence: CASSLSGGRANEQFF.

This clonotype was counted only a few times. This rearrangement joins TRBV18 to TRBJ1-2; D is unresolved. The CDR3 totals 15 residues. The germline CDR1 and CDR2 sequences are KGHSH and LQKENI. The V and J ends lost 3 bases and 1 base respectively, with 12 bases between them. CDR3 loop: CASSPFGQINYGYTF. CDR3 bases: TGTGCCAGCTCACCTTTCGGCCAGATTAACTATGGCTACACCTTC.

This clonotype was counted many times. V and J are TRBV11-2 and TRBJ2-5, with D maybe TRBD1 (5 bases). Trimming shortened V by 1 base and J by 3 bases, and 15 bases separated the two germline ends. Germline V gene sequence: CDR1 SGHAT, CDR2 FQNNGV. The CDR3 totals 16 residues. Written as DNA, the CDR3 is TGTGCCAGCAGCTTAGGAGTACTACAAGGGGAAGAGACCCAGTACTTC. This sequence encodes CASSLGVLQGEETQYF.

This clonotype was recorded many times. The rearrangement joins TRBV5-1 to TRBJ2-3; TRBD2 agrees at 7 bases. Germline V gene lookup returns CDR1 SGHRS and CDR2 YFSETQ. This CDR3 is 16 amino acids long. V dropped 5 bases and J dropped 5; count of bases not matched to a gene: 14. CDR3 sequence (DNA): TGCGCCAGCAGGGGGGGGTCCGAGGGGCCCGGAGATACGCAGTATTTT. Its translation is CASRGGSEGPGDTQYF.

The rearrangement joins TRBV6-1 to TRBJ2-6; 8 nucleotides align to TRBD1. The CDR3 runs 18 residues. Germline values: CDR1 MNHNS, CDR2 SASEGT. V lost 6 bases, J lost 1 base, and 11 bases stayed unmatched. CDR3 in amino acids: CASSRRDRSASGANVLTF. CDR3 bases: TGTGCCAGCAGCCGACGGGACAGGAGTGCTTCTGGGGCCAACGTCCTGACTTTC.